This T cell receptor beta chain was found in a study of blood T cell repertoires in COVID-19. Study as a whole: Acute and convalescent COVID-19 samples came from the United States, Italy and Spain. The analysed material was cDNA or gDNA that came from T cells, B-cell-depleted T cells, or PBMCs.

In the authors' methods: For nucleated cells, counts were estimated from reference gene primer amplification. Assay used: immunoSEQ multiplex PCR; TCRdb lists only in-frame clones, some missing. The V and J calls and the clone size are those of that table, but D and trimming were determined from the DNA. The sample consists of more than 40,000 clones, 70% to 90% of them appearing once. Germline CDR1 and CDR2: MNHEY and SMNVEV (reference sequence). Trimming shortened V by 7 bases and J by 4 bases, and 16 bases separated the two germline ends. This CDR3 comprises 15 residues. The chain links TRBV27 to TRBJ1-4; tentative D call: TRBD1 (6 bases). What was sequenced was peripheral blood. The clonotype was recovered from a man between 60 and 75 years old with acute or convalescent COVID-19. The CDR3 sequence is CASKRGAQGNEKLFF. CDR3 nucleotide sequence: TGTGCCAGCAAACGGGGGGCGCAAGGTAATGAAAAACTGTTTTTT.